The rows below give T cell receptor beta chains drawn from one sample of a study of cytomegalovirus exposure and HLA in healthy donors. Assay: immunoSEQ multiplex PCR; the TCRdb copy retains only in-frame clones and omits some. The repertoire consists of around 190,000 clones, with around 67% occurring once and the leading ten covering about 3%. Sequencing was performed on PBMCs. These TCRs come from a woman aged 25 to 45 in good health and CMV-seropositive. The CDR3 runs from the conserved cysteine through the conserved F or W. A D gene is named only where the DNA matches it firmly. The listing skips clone size in some rows; elsewhere it reads once, few, many or a size class.

CASSSRQGLYEQYF,TGCGCCAGCAGCTCGAGACAGGGACTCTACGAGCAGTACTTC,TRBV5-1,few,TRBJ2-7,.
CASSDSRVWSTDTQYF,TGCGCCAGCAGCGACTCCAGGGTTTGGAGCACAGATACGCAGTATTTT,TRBV5-1,few,TRBJ2-3,.
CASSTSSGSQSYEQYF,TGTGCCAGCAGTACAAGTAGCGGGAGCCAGTCCTACGAGCAGTACTTC,TRBV7-9,.,TRBJ2-7,TRBD2
CASSNDLTGAYGYTF,TGTGCCAGCAGTAACGACTTGACAGGGGCCTATGGCTACACCTTC,TRBV6-5,.,TRBJ1-2,TRBD1
CSVEKQGAVPYGYTF,TGCAGCGTTGAGAAACAGGGGGCGGTACCCTATGGCTACACCTTC,TRBV29-1,once,TRBJ1-2,TRBD1
CASSDPATNEKLFF,TGTGCCAGCAGTGACCCGGCAACTAATGAAAAACTGTTTTTT,TRBV6-4,.,TRBJ1-4,.
CASSLESTSVEYF,TGCGCCAGCAGCTTAGAGTCTACCTCGGTGGAGTACTTC,TRBV5-1,.,TRBJ2-7,.
CASRLAGIHNEQFF,TGTGCCAGCAGGCTAGCGGGAATCCACAATGAGCAGTTCTTC,TRBV6-5,.,TRBJ2-1,TRBD2
CASSAQYEQFF,TGTGCCAGCAGCGCCCAGTATGAGCAGTTCTTC,TRBV9,.,TRBJ2-1,.
CASSVAGGLSGNTIYF,TGTGCCAGCAGCGTAGCTGGCGGACTCTCTGGAAACACCATATATTTT,TRBV9,.,TRBJ1-3,.
CASSEDRGDQPQHF,TGTGCCAGCAGTGAGGACAGGGGGGACCAGCCCCAGCATTTT,TRBV2,.,TRBJ1-5,TRBD1
CASKYSALTDTQYF,TGCGCCAGTAAATATAGCGCACTCACAGATACGCAGTATTTT,TRBV5-1,.,TRBJ2-3,.
CASSLEGGQVEETQYF,TGTGCCAGCAGTCTCGAGGGGGGACAGGTAGAAGAGACCCAGTACTTC,TRBV28,.,TRBJ2-5,TRBD1
CASSQDPGLAGETQYF,TGCGCCAGCAGCCAAGATCCGGGACTAGCGGGAGAGACCCAGTACTTC,TRBV4-1,.,TRBJ2-5,TRBD2
CASSSSGINTGELFF,TGTGCCAGCAGCTCTAGCGGGATAAACACCGGGGAGCTGTTTTTT,TRBV7-9,.,TRBJ2-2,TRBD2
CASSSQGTTEAFF,TGTGCCAGCAGTTCACAGGGAACCACTGAAGCTTTCTTT,TRBV6-6,few,TRBJ1-1,.
CASSMSGENEQFF,TGTGCCAGTAGTATGAGCGGGGAAAATGAGCAGTTCTTC,TRBV19,.,TRBJ2-1,TRBD2
CASSLGLSYNEQFF,TGTGCCAGTTCTTTGGGACTATCATACAATGAGCAGTTCTTC,TRBV2,.,TRBJ2-1,TRBD2
CASSGRQGIEGYGYTF,TGTGCCAGCAGTGGCCGACAGGGTATAGAGGGCTATGGCTACACCTTC,TRBV6-1,.,TRBJ1-2,TRBD1
CASSPWVAGTETQYF,TGTGCCAGCAGCCCTTGGGTAGCGGGAACGGAGACCCAGTACTTC,TRBV28,.,TRBJ2-5,TRBD2
CASSLSAGESETQYF,TGTGCCAGCAGTTTGTCAGCGGGAGAATCAGAGACCCAGTACTTC,TRBV28,.,TRBJ2-5,TRBD2
CASSPGLHQETQYF,TGCGCCAGCAGCCCAGGACTGCACCAAGAGACCCAGTACTTC,TRBV5-1,.,TRBJ2-5,.
CASSPGQVGADTQYF,TGTGCCAGCAGCCCGGGACAGGTTGGAGCAGATACGCAGTATTTT,TRBV7-9,.,TRBJ2-3,TRBD1
CASSSRTSWVQYF,TGTGCCAGCAGCTCCCGGACTAGCTGGGTGCAGTACTTC,TRBV5-6,.,TRBJ2-7,TRBD2
CASIPGTNTGELFF,TGTGCCAGCATCCCCGGGACAAACACCGGGGAGCTGTTTTTT,TRBV6-1,.,TRBJ2-2,.
CASSLLAASTDTQYF,TGTGCCAGTAGTCTCCTAGCGGCTAGCACAGATACGCAGTATTTT,TRBV19,.,TRBJ2-3,TRBD2
CSAFNYEQYF,TGCAGTGCTTTTAACTACGAGCAGTACTTC,TRBV20-1,.,TRBJ2-7,.
CASSEAPSSHEQYF,TGCGCCAGCAGTGAAGCACCGAGCTCCCACGAGCAGTACTTC,TRBV10-2,once,TRBJ2-7,.
CASGGDFPSYEQYF,TGTGCCAGCGGCGGGGACTTCCCCTCCTACGAGCAGTACTTC,TRBV9,.,TRBJ2-7,.
CSVFGDTQYF,TGCAGTGTGTTCGGAGATACGCAGTATTTT,TRBV20-1,.,TRBJ2-3,.
CASGPGHGNTIYF,TGTGCCAGCGGGCCAGGGCACGGAAACACCATATATTTT,TRBV27,.,TRBJ1-3,.
CASRGGGESPLHF,TGTGCCAGCCGCGGGGGAGGGGAGTCACCCCTCCACTTT,TRBV6-5,.,TRBJ1-6,.
CASSRGQGAPDTQYF,TGTGCCAGCAGCCGCGGACAGGGCGCGCCAGATACGCAGTATTTT,TRBV11-2,.,TRBJ2-3,TRBD1
CASSLASAGTDTQYF,TGCGCCAGCAGCTTGGCCAGTGCGGGAACAGATACGCAGTATTTT,TRBV5-1,few,TRBJ2-3,.
CASSLDRVGEKLFF,TGTGCCAGCAGCTTGGACAGGGTGGGTGAAAAACTGTTTTTT,TRBV5-4,.,TRBJ1-4,.
CASSPGTGGYNEQFF,TGTGCCAGCAGCCCCGGGACAGGGGGTTACAATGAGCAGTTCTTC,TRBV27,.,TRBJ2-1,TRBD1
CASSPPTGTYEQYF,TGTGCCAGCTCACCACCAACAGGGACCTACGAGCAGTACTTC,TRBV18,.,TRBJ2-7,.
CASSPNDRGEAFF,TGTGCCAGCTCACCGAACGACAGGGGTGAAGCTTTCTTT,TRBV18,.,TRBJ1-1,TRBD1
CASGRVLADTQYF,TGCGCCAGCGGTCGGGTTTTGGCAGATACGCAGTATTTT,TRBV5-1,.,TRBJ2-3,.
CASSLTSARGTGELFF,TGTGCCAGCAGCTTAACTAGCGCAAGGGGGACCGGGGAGCTGTTTTTT,TRBV7-9,.,TRBJ2-2,.
CASRYGDEQYF,TGTGCCAGCAGGTACGGGGACGAGCAGTACTTC,TRBV7-9,few,TRBJ2-7,.
CASSSTSGRSGNEQFF,TGTGCCAGCAGCTCAACTAGCGGGAGATCCGGGAATGAGCAGTTCTTC,TRBV11-2,.,TRBJ2-1,TRBD2
CASGTGGAGNSPLHF,TGTGCCAGCGGAACAGGGGGCGCCGGGAATTCACCCCTCCACTTT,TRBV11-2,.,TRBJ1-6,TRBD1
CASSLSSVGPGTGELFF,TGTGCCAGCAGCTTATCTTCAGTGGGCCCGGGGACCGGGGAGCTGTTTTTT,TRBV11-3,.,TRBJ2-2,.
CSVGTGGRYEQYF,TGCAGCGTTGGGACAGGGGGAAGGTACGAGCAGTACTTC,TRBV29-1,.,TRBJ2-7,TRBD1
CASSLAPGTSGNEQFF,TGTGCCAGCAGCTTAGCCCCCGGGACTAGCGGCAATGAGCAGTTCTTC,TRBV7-9,.,TRBJ2-1,TRBD2
CASSMTGNQPQHF,TGTGCCAGCAGCATGACAGGGAATCAGCCCCAGCATTTT,TRBV5-6,.,TRBJ1-5,TRBD1
CASSYFGGSSYNEQFF,TGCGCCAGCAGCTATTTCGGAGGGAGCTCCTACAATGAGCAGTTCTTC,TRBV5-1,.,TRBJ2-1,.
CASSPDYHNEQFF,TGTGCCAGCAGCCCGGACTACCACAATGAGCAGTTCTTC,TRBV28,.,TRBJ2-1,.
CASSWARLAGGRDEQYF,TGTGCCAGCAGTTGGGCCCGACTAGCGGGAGGGAGGGACGAGCAGTACTTC,TRBV28,.,TRBJ2-7,TRBD2
CASSLLNEQFF,TGTGCCAGCAGCCTACTCAATGAGCAGTTCTTC,TRBV7-9,.,TRBJ2-1,.
CASSLVAGVFSYEQYF,TGTGCCAGCAGCTTAGTCGCGGGGGTCTTCTCCTACGAGCAGTACTTC,TRBV11-2,.,TRBJ2-7,TRBD2